One and the same sample provided the 16 T cell receptor beta chains below, sequenced in a study of OX40 agonist ivuxolimab in advanced cancers. Clones were read by immunoSEQ multiplex PCR, and TCRdb kept only the in-frame ones, dropping some. Found here are about 68,000 clones, about 79% of them singletons; the top ten hold under 2%. The starting material was CD4+ or CD8+ T cells sorted from blood, obtained in a trial of the OX40 agonist ivuxolimab. Source of these receptors: an adult with an advanced solid tumor such as melanoma, head and neck, liver or kidney cancer.

The chain has TRBV9 and TRBJ2-1; 13 positions agree with TRBD2. This CDR3 is built from 18 residues. Germline CDR1 and CDR2: SGDLS and YYNGEE. V lost 4 bases to trimming and J lost 0 bases; unmatched junction nucleotides: 7. The CDR3 spells CASSPRLAGGFSYNEQFF. The CDR3 region has the DNA TGTGCCAGCAGCCCTCGACTAGCGGGAGGCTTCTCCTACAATGAGCAGTTCTTC.

The chain links TRBV6-5 to TRBJ1-6, with 7 positions matching TRBD1. Germline CDR1 and CDR2: MNHEY and SVGAGI. This CDR3 spans 14 amino acids. Unmatched junction bases numbered 5, after V lost 6 bases and J lost 6 bases. CDR3 loop: CASSAQGFNSPLHF. Here the CDR3 DNA reads TGTGCCAGCAGCGCACAGGGGTTTAATTCACCCCTCCACTTT.

J is TRBJ2-1 and V is TRBV28; no firm D call. V lost 5 bases to trimming and J lost 10 bases, with 9 bases between them. This CDR3 spans 11 amino acids. CDR1 MDHEN and CDR2 SYDVKM come from the germline V gene. CDR3 residues: CASSTVLEQFF. The CDR3 nucleotides are TGTGCCAGCAGTACCGTCCTGGAGCAGTTCTTC.

The gene calls are TRBV5-1 and TRBJ2-1, with D possibly being TRBD2 (6 bases). CDR1 and CDR2 from the germline V gene are SGHRS and YFSETQ. The CDR3 has 16 residues. Trimming left V 1 base short and J 0 bases short, with 11 bases between. The CDR3 DNA follows: TGCGCCAGCAGCTTGCGCGGGGATAGCTCCTACAATGAGCAGTTCTTC. It codes for CASSLRGDSSYNEQFF.

The chain recombines TRBV7-8 with TRBJ2-5, with D perhaps being TRBD1 or TRBD2 (5 bases each). Germline V gene sequence: CDR1 SGHVS, CDR2 FQNEAQ. V lost 5 bases to trimming and J lost 1 base, with 11 bases between them. This CDR3 is 14 amino acids long. The CDR3 coding sequence is TGTGCCAGCAGCCCGGGGACCACCCAAGAGACCCAGTACTTC. Protein: CASSPGTTQETQYF.

The chain has TRBV6-1 and TRBJ2-6; D is perhaps TRBD2 (5 bases). The CDR3 is 14 amino acids. Trimming shortened V by 8 bases and J by 2 bases, and 10 bases separated the two germline ends. Germline CDR1 and CDR2: MNHNS and SASEGT. CDR3: CASLRVAGANVLTF. CDR3 nucleotide sequence: TGTGCCAGCCTGAGGGTAGCTGGGGCCAACGTCCTGACTTTC.

The rearrangement joins TRBV18 to TRBJ1-5; D gene ambiguous. Germline V gene data show CDR1 as KGHSH and CDR2 as LQKENI. This CDR3 has 13 amino acids. Trimming removed 4 bases at V and 5 bases at J, with 9 bases between. In DNA form, the CDR3 reads TGTGCCAGCTCACTCACGGCTGATCAGCCCCAGCATTTT. Amino acid sequence: CASSLTADQPQHF.

The chain joins TRBV6-5 to TRBJ1-6; 9 bases map to TRBD1. There are 15 residues in the CDR3. Germline CDR1 reads MNHEY; CDR2 reads SVGAGI. The V and J ends lost 2 bases and 6 bases, in that order; junction bases with no gene match: 2. The CDR3: CASSYGTGFNSPLHF. CDR3 nucleotide sequence: TGTGCCAGCAGTTACGGGACAGGGTTTAATTCACCCCTCCACTTT.

The CDR3 is CASSDLTASTDTQYF. In DNA form, the CDR3 reads TGTGCCAGCAGTGACCTAACTGCTAGCACAGATACGCAGTATTTT. The gene calls are TRBV6-1 and TRBJ2-3; D call uncertain. Germline loops: CDR1 MNHNS, CDR2 SASEGT. CDR3 size: 15 residues. V shed 3 bases and J shed 0 bases, with 10 bases lying between them.

This rearrangement joins TRBV10-3 to TRBJ2-3; 8 nucleotides align to TRBD2. The germline CDR1 and CDR2 sequences are ENHRY and SYGVKD. Losses at the gene ends were 5 bases for V and 1 base for J; bases not matched to a gene: 5. CDR3 length: 15 amino acids. This CDR3 is CAISSRREGTDTQYF. CDR3 nucleotides: TGTGCCATCAGTAGTAGGCGGGAGGGCACAGATACGCAGTATTTT.

V is TRBV5-1 and J is TRBJ1-2; D is perhaps TRBD1 (6 bases). The CDR3 is made up of 14 amino acids. Germline-derived CDR1 and CDR2 are SGHRS and YFSETQ. With 0 bases removed from V and 4 bases from J, the gap between germline ends came to 10 bases. CDR3 loop: CASSLAQGPYGYTF. As DNA, the CDR3 is TGCGCCAGCAGCTTGGCACAGGGTCCCTATGGCTACACCTTC.

CDR3 amino acids: CASSFSEPGDTQYF. The CDR3 nucleotides are TGCGCCAGCAGCTTCTCAGAGCCGGGGGATACGCAGTATTTT. This sequence joins TRBV5-1 and TRBJ2-3, with D possibly being TRBD2 (5 bases). V was cut by 2 bases and J by 6 bases, with 13 bases left in between. The length of the CDR3 is 14 residues. Germline V CDR1 and CDR2: SGHRS, YFSETQ. Using reference TRBV5-1 and TRBJ2-3 for the parts outside the CDR3, the full variable domain is KAGVTQTPRYLIKTRGQQVTLSCSPISGHRSVSWYQQTPGQGLQFLFEYFSETQRNKGNFPGRFSGRQFSNSRSEMNVSTLELGDSALYLCASSFSEPGDTQYFGPGTRLTVL.

This clone has a handful of counts. This chain uses TRBV10-1 with TRBJ2-7, with D uncertain. The V end was cut by 0 bases, the J end by 3 bases, with 6 bases between. The CDR3 runs to 13 residues. CDR1 and CDR2 (germline): WNHNN, SYGVQD (reference sequence). The CDR3 DNA reads as TGCGCCAGCAGTGAGTCGGCTAGCTACGAGCAGTACTTC. Translated, it gives CASSESASYEQYF.

The chain couples TRBV28 to TRBJ2-5; 11 nucleotides align to TRBD1. V shed 7 bases and J 2 bases; nucleotides not matched to a gene: 15. The V gene's germline CDR1 is MDHEN and CDR2 SYDVKM. The CDR3 spans 18 residues. DNA for the CDR3: TGTGCCAGCATAGGTATAGGACAGGGGGCCATCTTACAAGAGACCCAGTACTTC. Translation: CASIGIGQGAILQETQYF.

This clone has a single count. This rearrangement joins TRBV28 to TRBJ2-7, with TRBD1 matching over 8 bases. CDR1 is MDHEN and CDR2 is SYDVKM in the germline V gene. The CDR3 totals 20 residues. The ends lost 5 bases at V and 3 bases at J; junction bases unmatched: 24. CDR3 in amino acids: CASSAGTGVPIGVFDYEQYF. The CDR3 DNA follows: TGTGCCAGCAGTGCCGGGACAGGAGTTCCGATCGGGGTCTTTGACTACGAGCAGTACTTC.

V and J are TRBV5-1 and TRBJ1-2, with 7 positions matching TRBD1. This CDR3 region has 14 residues. In germline, CDR1 is SGHRS, CDR2 YFSETQ. Germline trimming cut 1 base from V and 7 bases from J; bases unmatched to any gene: 7. CDR3 sequence reads: CASSLLGDSVGYTF. CDR3 DNA sequence: TGCGCCAGCAGCTTGCTCGGGGACAGTGTTGGCTACACCTTC.